The rows below give T cell receptor beta chains drawn from one sample of a study of human T cells and chemical hapten exposure. TCRdb analysed the RACE reads with MiXCR anew, one entry per CDR3 protein. The table shows 84,000 or so distinct CDR3 sequences, with about 10% occurring only once. The sequences come from whole blood, collected in connection with sensitization to the hapten diphenylcyclopropenone (DPC). All receptors come from a man aged 35 to 55 with alopecia areata. Some clones in this sample may be carry-over from other donors' samples. CDR3s include the opening cysteine and the closing phenylalanine or tryptophan. Fields, in order: CDR3 DNA, CDR3 protein, V gene, clone size, J gene, D gene. D genes are given only for firm matches. Part of the rows lack a size; the others show once, few, many or a class for expanded clones.

TGTGCCACTTCCTCAAACTATGGCTACACCTTC CATSSNYGYTF TRBV2 few TRBJ1-2 -
TGTGCCAGCACCCCGCCCGGACAGATGAACACTGAAGCTTTCTTT CASTPPGQMNTEAFF TRBV6-1 - TRBJ1-1 -
TGTGCCAGCAGCCAAGTCGCGGGAGGACCTTCATCTAGCACAGATACGCAGTATTTT CASSQVAGGPSSSTDTQYF TRBV14 - TRBJ2-3 TRBD2
TGTGCCAGCAGCTCCAGCCCGGGACTAGCGGATCCCTACGAGCAGTACTTC CASSSSPGLADPYEQYF TRBV7-2 - TRBJ2-7 TRBD2
TGTGCCACCACGGGACTAGCGGGAGGCGAGCAGTACTTC CATTGLAGGEQYF TRBV19 few TRBJ2-7 TRBD2
TGCAGCGCCGAGGGGAGCAATCAGCCCCAGCATTTT CSAEGSNQPQHF TRBV29-1 - TRBJ1-5 -
TGTGCCAGCACTCGAGAGGCGGGAGGATGGTACAATGAGCAGTTCTTC CASTREAGGWYNEQFF TRBV2 few TRBJ2-1 TRBD2
TGCAGCGTTGAATCAGGGGTCAAAGTTTACAATGAGCAGTTCTTC CSVESGVKVYNEQFF TRBV29-1 many TRBJ2-1 -
TGTGCCAGTTCTGTACGGGAGAACAATGAGCAGTTCTTC CASSVRENNEQFF TRBV19 - TRBJ2-1 -
TGTGCCAGCACCGGACAGGGTAATGGGGAGCTGTTTTTT CASTGQGNGELFF TRBV25-1 few TRBJ2-2 TRBD1
TGTGCCAGCAGTTCCGGAGGACAGGGAGGACCTCAGCCCCAGCATTTT CASSSGGQGGPQPQHF TRBV6-6 many TRBJ1-5 TRBD1
TGTGCCAGCAGCCAAGAATCACAGGGAAGCACTGAAGCTTTCTTT CASSQESQGSTEAFF TRBV3-1 few TRBJ1-1 -
TGCGCCAGCAGCGCCGTACAGGGGGAAGGAGAGACCCAGTACTTC CASSAVQGEGETQYF TRBV5-1 many TRBJ2-5 TRBD1
TGTGCCAACAGAGGGGGATCAGAAGATACGCAGTATTTT CANRGGSEDTQYF TRBV6-1 few TRBJ2-3 -
TGTGCCAGCAGTTCAAGGACAGGGGGCAGGTGGGACACCTTC CASSSRTGGRWDTF TRBV28 few TRBJ1-2 TRBD1
TGTGCCAGCAGCTTAGGCGGGTGGGGGAAAAACACCGGGGAGCTGTTTTTT CASSLGGWGKNTGELFF TRBV7-2 - TRBJ2-2 -
TGTGCCAGCAGTTCTACCTTGGCTAGGGAGGAGACCCAGTACTTC CASSSTLAREETQYF TRBV28 many TRBJ2-5 -
TGTGCCAGCAGCGTAGACCTAGCGCCCGACTACGAGCAGTACTTC CASSVDLAPDYEQYF TRBV9 many TRBJ2-7 -
TGTGCCAGCAGGACTAGGACAGGGGGCAACTATGGCTACACCTTC CASRTRTGGNYGYTF TRBV6-5 - TRBJ1-2 TRBD1
TGTGCCAGCAGTCTACCTATGCCAACACGGGAGCAGTTCTTC CASSLPMPTREQFF TRBV6-5 - TRBJ2-1 -
TGTGCCAGCAGCTTAGTGAACAGGGTCTCAGGGGCCCAGCATTTT CASSLVNRVSGAQHF TRBV11-2 - TRBJ1-5 -
TGTGCCAGCAGCAGGACGGGACAGTCTAATGAAAAACTGTTTTTT CASSRTGQSNEKLFF TRBV5-6 - TRBJ1-4 TRBD1
TGTGCCAGCAGTTATTGGGCGGCCGACTATGGCTACACCTTC CASSYWAADYGYTF TRBV6-5 - TRBJ1-2 -
TGTGCCAGCAGCCCGGACAGCCGAAGACTGAACACTGAAGCTTTCTTT CASSPDSRRLNTEAFF TRBV7-8 many TRBJ1-1 -
TGCAGTGCCGTAGACAGGGGGCTTGAGACCCAGTACTTC CSAVDRGLETQYF TRBV20-1 few TRBJ2-5 TRBD1
TGTGCCAGTAGTATAACAGGCAATCAGCCCCAGCATTTT CASSITGNQPQHF TRBV19 few TRBJ1-5 -
TGTGCCACCAGTGACAGGGGACTAGCGGGAGGGCGGGGAAATGAGCAGTTCTTC CATSDRGLAGGRGNEQFF TRBV24-1 few TRBJ2-1 TRBD2
TGTGCCAGCAGCTTAGCCCTGGCGGGAGAGCAAGAGACCCAGTACTTC CASSLALAGEQETQYF TRBV7-2 - TRBJ2-5 TRBD2
- CASSENFGVGSGANVLTF TRBV11-1 few TRBJ2-6 -
TGTGCCAGCAGTTACCTCGGACAGGGGTTAGGTGGCTACACCTTC CASSYLGQGLGGYTF TRBV6-5 - TRBJ1-2 TRBD1
TGTGCCAGCAGTTTAAGGGCAAAGGGAGGGGTCTACGGCCACGAGCAGTACTTC CASSLRAKGGVYGHEQYF TRBV12-3/TRBV12-4 few TRBJ2-7 TRBD2
TGCAGTGCTGAACCTGACAGCCAGCTATACAATGAGCAGTTCTTC CSAEPDSQLYNEQFF TRBV20-1 few TRBJ2-1 -
TGTGCCAGCAGCTTGGAGTCCCCTTTTGAAAATCCGCAGTATTTT CASSLESPFENPQYF TRBV5-4 few TRBJ2-3 -
TGCGCCAGCAGCCAAGCCGACGGGTACGAGCAGTACTTC CASSQADGYEQYF TRBV4-3 - TRBJ2-7 -
TGTGCCAGCAGCAACGGGGAGGGGTTGGAGGAAAAACTGTTTTTT CASSNGEGLEEKLFF TRBV6-5 many TRBJ1-4 -
TGTGCCAGCAGGACGTTCAGGGATTATAATTCACCCCTCCACTTT CASRTFRDYNSPLHF TRBV6-2/TRBV6-3 - TRBJ1-6 -
TGTGCCAGCAGCGTAGGTGAGGGGGCTCTGAACACTGAAGCTTTCTTT CASSVGEGALNTEAFF TRBV9 - TRBJ1-1 TRBD1
TGTGCCAGCAGCGACGCCCCCGGACGGGGTAGCAATCAGCCCCAGCATTTT CASSDAPGRGSNQPQHF TRBV9 many TRBJ1-5 -
TGTGCCAGTAGTCCCCGCGGCGGGAGGGCCTCCTACGAGCAGTACTTC CASSPRGGRASYEQYF TRBV19 few TRBJ2-7 TRBD2
TGTGCCAGCACACCCAGCAGGGCGAGGGATACGCAGTATTTT CASTPSRARDTQYF TRBV25-1 few TRBJ2-3 -
TGTGCCAGCTCACCACAACTAGCGGGAGGGCCGAATACGCAGTATTTT CASSPQLAGGPNTQYF TRBV18 - TRBJ2-3 TRBD2
TGTGCCAGCAGCCAAGGGATAGTTAATGAGCAGTTCTTC CASSQGIVNEQFF TRBV11-3 - TRBJ2-1 -
TGTGCCAGCTCACCTGGGACTCTCAATCAGCCCCAGCATTTT CASSPGTLNQPQHF TRBV18 - TRBJ1-5 -
TGTGCCAGCAGCCAAGATGGTCGACTATCCCGGGACAGGGAAAACATTCAGTACTTC CASSQDGRLSRDRENIQYF TRBV3-1 - TRBJ2-4 TRBD1
TGTGCCAGCAGCTTACTAGCGGCAACAGATACGCAGTATTTT CASSLLAATDTQYF TRBV7-2 few TRBJ2-3 TRBD2
TGTGCCAGCAGCGTCACCAGCGGGACAGGGATGTATGAGCAGTTCTTC CASSVTSGTGMYEQFF TRBV9 - TRBJ2-1 TRBD1
TGCGCCAGCAGCCAAGATAGCCGTCCAGATACGCAGTATTTT CASSQDSRPDTQYF TRBV4-1 - TRBJ2-3 -
TGTGCCAGCAGCCCTAGCTCCTACGAGCAGTACTTC CASSPSSYEQYF TRBV7-9 many TRBJ2-7 -
TGCAGCGAGACGGTCGAGTTGAACACTGAAGCTTTCTTT CSETVELNTEAFF TRBV29-1 many TRBJ1-1 -
TGCAGTGCTAGAGATCTTATGGGACTGCTCTCCTACGAGCAGTACTTC CSARDLMGLLSYEQYF TRBV20-1 few TRBJ2-7 -
TGTGCCAGCAGCCCAGGGTGGACAGGGTCCTACAATGAGCAGTTCTTC CASSPGWTGSYNEQFF TRBV9 - TRBJ2-1 TRBD1
TGTGCCAGCAGTCATCCCACAGGGCTGGACATTCAGTACTTC CASSHPTGLDIQYF TRBV6-2/TRBV6-3 few TRBJ2-4 -
TGTGCCAGCTCACCACGGGAGGGATTGGGCACTGAAGCTTTCTTT CASSPREGLGTEAFF TRBV18 - TRBJ1-1 -
TGTGCCAGCAGAGAAGCCGGGGGCGGCAATCAGCCCCAGCATTTT CASREAGGGNQPQHF TRBV27 - TRBJ1-5 -
TGTGCCAGCAGCCTATACAGGGAAGGGCAGCCCCAGCATTTT CASSLYREGQPQHF TRBV2 many TRBJ1-5 -
TGTGCCAGCAGTGATACTAGAAGTGGGCTTAAAACCTACAATGAGCAGTTCTTC CASSDTRSGLKTYNEQFF TRBV25-1 few TRBJ2-1 -
TGTGCCAGCAGTGAAGGAAGGGGAACTGAAGCTTTCTTT CASSEGRGTEAFF TRBV25-1 - TRBJ1-1 -